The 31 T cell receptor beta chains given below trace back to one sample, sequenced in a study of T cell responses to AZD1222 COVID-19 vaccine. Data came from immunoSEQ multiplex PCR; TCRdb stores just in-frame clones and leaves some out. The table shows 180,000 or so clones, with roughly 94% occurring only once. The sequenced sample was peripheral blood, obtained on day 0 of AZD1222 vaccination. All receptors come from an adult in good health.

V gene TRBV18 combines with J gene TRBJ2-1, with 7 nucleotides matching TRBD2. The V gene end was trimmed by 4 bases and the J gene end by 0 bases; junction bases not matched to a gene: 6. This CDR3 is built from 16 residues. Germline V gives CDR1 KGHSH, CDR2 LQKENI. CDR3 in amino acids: CASSLTSADSYNEQFF. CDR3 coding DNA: TGTGCCAGCTCACTTACTAGCGCTGACTCCTACAATGAGCAGTTCTTC.

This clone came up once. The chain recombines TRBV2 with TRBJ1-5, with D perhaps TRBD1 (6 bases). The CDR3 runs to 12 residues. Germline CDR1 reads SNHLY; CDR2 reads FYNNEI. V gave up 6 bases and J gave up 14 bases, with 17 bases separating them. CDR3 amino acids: CASSRDLAGEHF. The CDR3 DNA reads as TGTGCCAGCAGCCGGGACCTCGCAGGGGAGCATTTT.

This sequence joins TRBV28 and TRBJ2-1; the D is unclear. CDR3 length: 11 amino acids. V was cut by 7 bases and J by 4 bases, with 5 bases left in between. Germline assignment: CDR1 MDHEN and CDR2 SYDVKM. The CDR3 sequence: CASNSYNEQFF. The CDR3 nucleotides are TGTGCCAGCAACTCGTACAATGAGCAGTTCTTC. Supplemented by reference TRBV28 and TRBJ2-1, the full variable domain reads DVKVTQSSRYLVKRTGEKVFLECVQDMDHENMFWYRQDPGLGLRLIYFSYDVKMKEKGDIPEGYSVSREKKERFSLILESASTNQTSMYLCASNSYNEQFFGPGTRLTVL.

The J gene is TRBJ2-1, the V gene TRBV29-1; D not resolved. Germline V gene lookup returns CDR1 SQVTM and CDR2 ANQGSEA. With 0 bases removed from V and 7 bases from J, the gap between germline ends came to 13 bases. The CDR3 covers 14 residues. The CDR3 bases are TGCAGCGTTGAAGATTTTCAGACTGTTAATGAGCAGTTCTTC. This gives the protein CSVEDFQTVNEQFF.

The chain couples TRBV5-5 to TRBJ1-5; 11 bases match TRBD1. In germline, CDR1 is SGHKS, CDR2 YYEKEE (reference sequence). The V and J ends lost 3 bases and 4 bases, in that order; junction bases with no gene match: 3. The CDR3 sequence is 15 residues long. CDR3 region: CASSSRDRGNQPQHF. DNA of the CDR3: TGTGCCAGCAGCTCCCGGGACAGGGGGAATCAGCCCCAGCATTTT.

The CDR3 DNA follows: TGTGCCAGCAGTTGGGGGAGCGACAATGAGCAGTTCTTC. Its translation is CASSWGSDNEQFF. The rearrangement uses TRBV28 and TRBJ2-1; either TRBD1 or TRBD2 may fit D (5 bases each). The CDR3 is made up of 13 amino acids. Germline-derived CDR1 and CDR2 are MDHEN and SYDVKM. The V end was cut by 4 bases, the J end by 5 bases, with 9 bases between.

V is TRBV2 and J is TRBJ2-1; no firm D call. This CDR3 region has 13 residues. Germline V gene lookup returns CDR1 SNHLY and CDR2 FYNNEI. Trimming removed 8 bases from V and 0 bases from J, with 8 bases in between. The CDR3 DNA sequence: TGTGCCAGCCAACCGAGCTCCTACAATGAGCAGTTCTTC. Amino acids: CASQPSSYNEQFF.

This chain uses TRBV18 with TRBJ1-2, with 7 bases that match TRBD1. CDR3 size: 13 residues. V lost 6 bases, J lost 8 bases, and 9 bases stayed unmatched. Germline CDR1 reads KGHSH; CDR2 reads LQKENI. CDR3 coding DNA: TGTGCCAGCTCGGCGGGACAGCGCGAGGGCTACACCTTC. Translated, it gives CASSAGQREGYTF.

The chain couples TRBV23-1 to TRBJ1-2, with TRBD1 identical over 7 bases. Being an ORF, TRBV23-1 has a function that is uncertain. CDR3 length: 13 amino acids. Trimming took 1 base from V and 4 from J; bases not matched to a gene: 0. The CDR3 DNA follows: TGCGCCAGCAGTCAATGGACAGGCTATGGCTACACCTTC. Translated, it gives CASSQWTGYGYTF.

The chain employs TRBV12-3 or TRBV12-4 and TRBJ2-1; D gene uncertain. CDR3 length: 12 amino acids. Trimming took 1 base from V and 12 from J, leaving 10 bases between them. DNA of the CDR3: TGTGCCAGCAGTTTAGGAAATATTGCGCAGTTCTTC. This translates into CASSLGNIAQFF.

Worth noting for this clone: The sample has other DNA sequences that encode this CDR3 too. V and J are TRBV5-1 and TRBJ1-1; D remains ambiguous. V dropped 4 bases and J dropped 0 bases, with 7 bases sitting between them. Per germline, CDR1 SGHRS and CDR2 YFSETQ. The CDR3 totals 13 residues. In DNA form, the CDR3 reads TGCGCCAGCAGCCTTGAGCTGAACACTGAAGCTTTCTTT. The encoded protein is CASSLELNTEAFF. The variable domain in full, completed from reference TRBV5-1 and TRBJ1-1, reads KAGVTQTPRYLIKTRGQQVTLSCSPISGHRSVSWYQQTPGQGLQFLFEYFSETQRNKGNFPGRFSGRQFSNSRSEMNVSTLELGDSALYLCASSLELNTEAFFGQGTRLTVV.

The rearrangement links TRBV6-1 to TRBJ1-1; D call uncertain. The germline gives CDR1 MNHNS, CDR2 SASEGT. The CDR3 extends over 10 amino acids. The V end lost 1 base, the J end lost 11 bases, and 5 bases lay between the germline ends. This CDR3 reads CASSEVTAFF. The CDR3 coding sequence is TGTGCCAGCAGTGAAGTCACCGCTTTCTTT.

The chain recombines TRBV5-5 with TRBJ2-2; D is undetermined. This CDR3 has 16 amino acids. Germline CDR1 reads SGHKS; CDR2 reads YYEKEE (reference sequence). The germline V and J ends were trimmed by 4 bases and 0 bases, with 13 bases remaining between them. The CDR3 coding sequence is TGTGCCAGCAGCCCAGGACGAATCGCGAACACCGGGGAGCTGTTTTTT. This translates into CASSPGRIANTGELFF.

The CDR3 sequence is CASSKGALAEAFF. The CDR3 nucleotides are TGTGCCAGCAGCAAGGGGGCTTTGGCTGAAGCTTTCTTT. The rearrangement joins TRBV12-3 or TRBV12-4 to TRBJ1-1; the match to TRBD1 covers 7 bases. The J segment lost 6 bases and the V segment lost 6 bases, leaving 7 bases of the junction unmatched. This CDR3 contains 13 residues.

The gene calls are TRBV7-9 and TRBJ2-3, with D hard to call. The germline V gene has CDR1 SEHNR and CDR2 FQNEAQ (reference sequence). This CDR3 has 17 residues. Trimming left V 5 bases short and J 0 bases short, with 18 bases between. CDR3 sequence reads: CASSPQDGVSSTDTQYF. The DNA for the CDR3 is TGTGCCAGCAGCCCACAAGATGGGGTCTCTAGCACAGATACGCAGTATTTT.

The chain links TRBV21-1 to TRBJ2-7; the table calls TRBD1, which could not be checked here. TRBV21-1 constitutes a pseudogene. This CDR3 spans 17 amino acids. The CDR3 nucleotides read TGTGCCAGCAGCAAAAGGTCCGCGGACGGAAGGGGGAACGAGCAGTACTTC. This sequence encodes CASSKRSADGRGNEQYF.

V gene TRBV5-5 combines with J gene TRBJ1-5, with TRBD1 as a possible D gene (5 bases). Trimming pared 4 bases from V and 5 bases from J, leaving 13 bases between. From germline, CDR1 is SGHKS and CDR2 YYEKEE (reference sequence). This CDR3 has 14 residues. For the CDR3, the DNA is TGTGCCAGCAGCCAAGAGGGGCTCTATCAGCCCCAGCATTTT. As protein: CASSQEGLYQPQHF.

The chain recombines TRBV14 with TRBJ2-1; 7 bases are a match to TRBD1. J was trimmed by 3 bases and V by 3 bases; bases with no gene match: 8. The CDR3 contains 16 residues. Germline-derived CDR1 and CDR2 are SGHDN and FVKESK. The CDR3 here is CASSQWETGYYNEQFF. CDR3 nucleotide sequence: TGTGCCAGCAGCCAGTGGGAGACAGGGTACTACAATGAGCAGTTCTTC.

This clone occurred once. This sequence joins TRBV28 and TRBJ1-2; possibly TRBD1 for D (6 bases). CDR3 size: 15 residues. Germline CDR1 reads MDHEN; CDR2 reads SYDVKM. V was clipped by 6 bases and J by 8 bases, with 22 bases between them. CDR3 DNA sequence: TGTGCCAGCAGCTCCTTGAGGGGGACGTCCGGAGGCTACACCTTC. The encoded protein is CASSSLRGTSGGYTF.

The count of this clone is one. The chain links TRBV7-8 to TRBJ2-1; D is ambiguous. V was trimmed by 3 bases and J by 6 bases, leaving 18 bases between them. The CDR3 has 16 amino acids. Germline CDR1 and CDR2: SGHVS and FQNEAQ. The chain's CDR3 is CASSFRAFGKLNEQFF. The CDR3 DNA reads TGTGCCAGCAGCTTCCGGGCCTTCGGAAAACTCAATGAGCAGTTCTTC.

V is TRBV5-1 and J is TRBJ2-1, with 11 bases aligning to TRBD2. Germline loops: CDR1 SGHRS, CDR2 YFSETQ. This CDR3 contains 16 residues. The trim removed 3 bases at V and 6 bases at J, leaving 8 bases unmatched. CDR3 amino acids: CASSSAGTSGPNEQFF. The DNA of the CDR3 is TGCGCCAGCAGCTCCGCCGGGACTAGCGGCCCCAATGAGCAGTTCTTC.

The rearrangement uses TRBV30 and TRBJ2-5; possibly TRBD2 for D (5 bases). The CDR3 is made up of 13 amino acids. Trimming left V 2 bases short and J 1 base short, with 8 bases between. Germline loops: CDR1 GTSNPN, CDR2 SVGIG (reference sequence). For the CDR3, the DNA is TGTGCCTGGAGTTCGGAGGTCCAAGAGACCCAGTACTTC. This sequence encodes CAWSSEVQETQYF. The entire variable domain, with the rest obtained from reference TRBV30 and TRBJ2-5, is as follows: SQTIHQWPATLVQPVGSPLSLECTVEGTSNPNLYWYRQAAGRGLQLLFYSVGIGQISSEVPQNLSASRPQDRQFILSSKKLLLSDSGFYLCAWSSEVQETQYFGPGTRLLVL.

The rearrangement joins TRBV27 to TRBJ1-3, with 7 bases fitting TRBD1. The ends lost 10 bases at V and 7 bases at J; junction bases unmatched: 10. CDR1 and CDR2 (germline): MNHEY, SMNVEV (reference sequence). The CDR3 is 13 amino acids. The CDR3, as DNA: TGTGCCACCCGAGGGGCAGGGGGGAACACCATATATTTT. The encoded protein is CATRGAGGNTIYF.

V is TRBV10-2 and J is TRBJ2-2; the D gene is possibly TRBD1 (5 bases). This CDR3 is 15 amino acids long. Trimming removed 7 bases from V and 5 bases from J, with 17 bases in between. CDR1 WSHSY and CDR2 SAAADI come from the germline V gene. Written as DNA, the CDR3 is TGCGCCAGCATAAGGGCAGGGTCGAGGACCGGGGAGCTGTTTTTT. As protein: CASIRAGSRTGELFF.

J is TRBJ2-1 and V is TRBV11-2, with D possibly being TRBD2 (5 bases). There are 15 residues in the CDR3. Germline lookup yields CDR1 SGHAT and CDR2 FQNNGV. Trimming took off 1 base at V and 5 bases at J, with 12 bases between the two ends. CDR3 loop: CASSLGSGSHNEQFF. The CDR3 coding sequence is TGTGCCAGCAGCTTAGGAAGCGGCAGCCACAATGAGCAGTTCTTC.

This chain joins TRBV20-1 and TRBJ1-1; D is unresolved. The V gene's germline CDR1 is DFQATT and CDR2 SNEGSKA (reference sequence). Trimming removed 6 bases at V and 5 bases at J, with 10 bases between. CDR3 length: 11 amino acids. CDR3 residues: CSARSGTEAFF. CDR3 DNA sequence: TGCAGTGCCAGGAGCGGTACTGAAGCTTTCTTT.

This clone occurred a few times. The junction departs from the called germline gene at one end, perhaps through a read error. This chain's CDR3 is CASCLRSGTYEQYF. CDR3 in DNA: TGTGCCAGCTGCTTGCGATCCGGGACCTACGAGCAGTACTTC. The rearrangement links TRBV5-5 to TRBJ2-7; the D gene is possibly TRBD2 (5 bases). CDR3 length: 14 residues. Germline CDR1 and CDR2: SGHKS and YYEKEE (reference sequence).

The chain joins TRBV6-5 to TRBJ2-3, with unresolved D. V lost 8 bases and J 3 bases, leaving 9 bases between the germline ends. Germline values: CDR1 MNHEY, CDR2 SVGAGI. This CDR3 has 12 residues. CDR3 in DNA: TGTGCCAGCGGCTCCGTTACAGATACGCAGTATTTT. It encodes CASGSVTDTQYF.

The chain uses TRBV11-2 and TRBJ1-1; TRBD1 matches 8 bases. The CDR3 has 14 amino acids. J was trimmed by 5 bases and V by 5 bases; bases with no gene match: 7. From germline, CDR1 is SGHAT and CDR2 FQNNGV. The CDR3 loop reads CASSHTGGLTEAFF. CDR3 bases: TGTGCCAGCAGCCACACAGGGGGTTTGACTGAAGCTTTCTTT. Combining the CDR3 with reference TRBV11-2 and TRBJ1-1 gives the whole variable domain EAGVAQSPRYKIIEKRQSVAFWCNPISGHATLYWYQQILGQGPKLLIQFQNNGVVDDSQLPKDRFSAERLKGVDSTLKIQPAKLEDSAVYLCASSHTGGLTEAFFGQGTRLTVV.

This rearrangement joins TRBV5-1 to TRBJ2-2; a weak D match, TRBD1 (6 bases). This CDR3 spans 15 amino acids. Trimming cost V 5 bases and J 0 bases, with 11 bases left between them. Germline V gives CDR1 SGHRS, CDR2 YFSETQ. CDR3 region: CASRGGAANTGELFF. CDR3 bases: TGCGCCAGCAGAGGGGGAGCGGCGAACACCGGGGAGCTGTTTTTT.

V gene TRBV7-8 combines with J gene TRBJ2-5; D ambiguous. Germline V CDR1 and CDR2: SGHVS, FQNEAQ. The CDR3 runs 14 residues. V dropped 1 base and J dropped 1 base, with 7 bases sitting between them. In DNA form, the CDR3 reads TGTGCCAGCAGCTTAGGGTACAGCCAAGAGACCCAGTACTTC. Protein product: CASSLGYSQETQYF. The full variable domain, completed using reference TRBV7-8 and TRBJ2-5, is GAGVSQSPRYKVAKRGQDVALRCDPISGHVSLFWYQQALGQGPEFLTYFQNEAQLDKSGLPSDRFFAERPEGSVSTLKIQRTQQEDSAVYLCASSLGYSQETQYFGPGTRLLVL.